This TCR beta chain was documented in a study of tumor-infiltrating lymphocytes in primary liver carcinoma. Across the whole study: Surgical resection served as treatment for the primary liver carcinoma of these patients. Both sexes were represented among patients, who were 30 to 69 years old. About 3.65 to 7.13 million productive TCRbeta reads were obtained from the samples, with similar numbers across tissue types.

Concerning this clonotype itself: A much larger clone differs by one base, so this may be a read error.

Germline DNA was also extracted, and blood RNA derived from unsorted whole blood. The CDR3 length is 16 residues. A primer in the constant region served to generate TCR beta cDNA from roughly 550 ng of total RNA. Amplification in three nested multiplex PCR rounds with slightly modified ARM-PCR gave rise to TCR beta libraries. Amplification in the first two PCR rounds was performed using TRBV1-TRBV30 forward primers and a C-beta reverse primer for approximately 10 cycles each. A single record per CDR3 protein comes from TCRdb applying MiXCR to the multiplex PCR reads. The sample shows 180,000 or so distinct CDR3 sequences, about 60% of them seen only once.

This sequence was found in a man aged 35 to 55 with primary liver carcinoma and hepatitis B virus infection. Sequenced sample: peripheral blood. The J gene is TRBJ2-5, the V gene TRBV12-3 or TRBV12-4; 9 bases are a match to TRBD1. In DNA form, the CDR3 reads TGTGCCAGCAGTTCCCGGGACAGGGAATCCCAAGAGACCCAGCACTTC. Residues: CASSSRDRESQETQHF.